The 32 T cell receptor beta chains in this list originate from one sample, sequenced in a study of early T cells in non-severe SARS-CoV-2 infection. MiXCR, run by TCRdb on the 5' RACE reads, gives a single entry per CDR3 protein. This table holds about 58,000 distinct CDR3 sequences, about 12% found once. Specimen: whole blood. These receptors all come from an adult who was a healthcare worker with PCR-confirmed SARS-CoV-2 infection or an uninfected control (not recorded which).

The sample holds many counts of this clonotype. The chain combines TRBV7-6 with TRBJ2-1; D is ambiguous. The V end lost 1 base, the J end lost 0 bases, and 10 bases lay between the germline ends. Germline V lookup: CDR1 SGHVS, CDR2 FNYEAQ. The CDR3 length is 16 residues. The CDR3 nucleotides read TGTGCCAGCAGCTTAGGGGTTCAGAGCTCCTACAATGAGCAGTTCTTC. It translates to CASSLGVQSSYNEQFF. Variable domain in full (rest from reference TRBV7-6 and TRBJ2-1): GAGVSQSPRYKVTKRGQDVALRCDPISGHVSLYWYRQALGQGPEFLTYFNYEAQQDKSGLPNDRFSAERPEGSISTLTIQRTEQRDSAMYRCASSLGVQSSYNEQFFGPGTRLTVL.

The chain uses TRBV2 and TRBJ2-1, with 9 bases that match TRBD2. V shed 5 bases and J 6 bases; nucleotides not matched to a gene: 8. Looked up from germline, CDR1 is SNHLY and CDR2 is FYNNEI. This CDR3 contains 15 residues. The CDR3 DNA reads TGTGCCAGCAGTCGCTCTAGCGGGGTTCTCAATGAGCAGTTCTTC. It translates to CASSRSSGVLNEQFF. The full variable domain, its missing parts supplied by reference TRBV2 and TRBJ2-1, is EPEVTQTPSHQVTQMGQEVILRCVPISNHLYFYWYRQILGQKVEFLVSFYNNEISEKSEIFDDQFSVERPDGSNFTLKIRSTKLEDSAMYFCASSRSSGVLNEQFFGPGTRLTVL.

This clonotype was recorded a few times. V usage is TRBV18 and J usage is TRBJ2-1, with 8 positions matching TRBD1. Germline loops: CDR1 KGHSH, CDR2 LQKENI. The CDR3 contains 17 residues. Trimming removed 4 bases from V and 4 bases from J; junction bases left unmatched: 12. The CDR3 sequence is CASSREPGGFGYNEQFF. The DNA of the CDR3 is TGTGCCAGCTCACGAGAACCAGGGGGCTTTGGGTACAATGAGCAGTTCTTC.

In this sample, this clonotype turned up a few times. The chain links TRBV7-2 to TRBJ1-2; 7 bases are a match to TRBD1. CDR1 is SGHTA and CDR2 is FQGNSA in the germline V gene. This CDR3 region has 13 residues. The V segment lost 5 bases and the J segment 5 bases; nucleotides outside the gene matches: 5. The CDR3 here is CASSQDRAYGYTF. For the CDR3, the DNA is TGTGCCAGCAGCCAAGACAGGGCGTATGGCTACACCTTC.

This clonotype was seen only a few times. The chain carries TRBV20-1 and TRBJ2-1; 15 nucleotides agree with TRBD2. J gave up 5 bases and V 1 base, and 3 bases lay outside the gene matches. The V gene's germline CDR1 is DFQATT and CDR2 SNEGSKA (reference sequence). The CDR3 spans 16 residues. CDR3 DNA: TGCAGTGCTAGAGCCGGACTAGCGGGAGGGGACAATGAGCAGTTCTTC. Its protein is CSARAGLAGGDNEQFF.

This clonotype was detected once. This sequence joins TRBV6-1 and TRBJ2-6, with 10 bases fitting TRBD1. With V trimmed by 6 bases and J by 1 base, 12 bases remained unmatched. From germline, CDR1 is MNHNS and CDR2 SASEGT. The CDR3 loop spans 19 amino acids. CDR3: CASRRPGGQGSSGANVLTF. Here the CDR3 DNA reads TGTGCCAGCAGGAGACCAGGGGGACAGGGGTCTTCTGGGGCCAACGTCCTGACTTTC.

The J gene is TRBJ2-5, the V gene TRBV30; D gene unclear. CDR1 GTSNPN and CDR2 SVGIG come from the germline V gene (reference sequence). This CDR3 comprises 13 residues. Deletions cut 5 bases from V and 3 bases from J, with 13 bases between. CDR3 nucleotide sequence: TGTGCCTGGGCACAGCGCCTGAAAGAGACCCAGTACTTC. Its translation: CAWAQRLKETQYF.

This clonotype was detected ten times or more. The chain recombines TRBV6-1 with TRBJ1-2; D is uncertain. CDR3 length: 15 residues. Germline V lookup: CDR1 MNHNS, CDR2 SASEGT. Trimming removed 2 bases at V and 4 bases at J, with 14 bases between. The CDR3 DNA follows: TGTGCCAGCAGTGAATGGTCCCAGAAATCCTATGGCTACACCTTC. Residues: CASSEWSQKSYGYTF.

This clonotype was picked up many times. The chain carries TRBV7-3 and TRBJ2-5, with a weak D call TRBD1 (6 bases). Germline V CDR1 and CDR2: SGHTA, FQGTGA. The ends were cut back, 2 bases at V and 4 bases at J, with 11 bases in the middle. The CDR3 spans 14 residues. This chain's CDR3 is CASSLQGMRETQYF. The CDR3 DNA is TGTGCCAGCAGCTTACAGGGGATGAGAGAGACCCAGTACTTC.

This clonotype came up a few times. The chain recombines TRBV28 with TRBJ2-7; D is uncertain. This CDR3 contains 12 residues. Germline CDR1 MDHEN, CDR2 SYDVKM. Trimming removed 1 base at V and 9 bases at J, with 10 bases between. Here the CDR3 reads CASSLSQSGQYF. CDR3 coding DNA: TGTGCCAGCAGTTTATCCCAATCCGGGCAGTACTTC.

This clonotype was detected only a few times. The chain joins TRBV7-9 to TRBJ2-7; TRBD2 matches 12 bases. Trimming at V came to 5 bases and at J to 1 base, leaving 6 bases not matched to a gene. Germline CDR1 is SEHNR and CDR2 is FQNEAQ (reference sequence). The CDR3 is made up of 16 amino acids. In nucleotides, the CDR3 is TGTGCCAGCAGCCCGGGACTAGCGGGTTTTTCCTACGAGCAGTACTTC. Protein sequence: CASSPGLAGFSYEQYF.

The rearrangement uses TRBV29-1 and TRBJ1-1; maybe TRBD1 (6 bases). There are 12 residues in the CDR3. The germline CDR1 and CDR2 sequences are SQVTM and ANQGSEA. The germline V and J ends were trimmed by 7 bases and 4 bases, with 13 bases remaining between them. The CDR3 nucleotides are TGCAGCGCTGAGGGGGTTGGCACTGAAGCTTTCTTT. It encodes CSAEGVGTEAFF. Combining the CDR3 with reference TRBV29-1 and TRBJ1-1 gives the whole variable domain SAVISQKPSRDICQRGTSLTIQCQVDSQVTMMFWYRQQPGQSLTLIATANQGSEATYESGFVIDKFPISRPNLTFSTLTVSNMSPEDSSIYLCSAEGVGTEAFFGQGTRLTVV.

This clonotype came up a few times. The chain employs TRBV5-1 and TRBJ1-6; D is ambiguous. Germline CDR1 SGHRS, CDR2 YFSETQ. V lost 4 bases to trimming and J lost 8 bases, with 10 bases between them. This CDR3 is 13 amino acids long. The CDR3 sequence is CASSVREDSPLHF. CDR3 coding DNA: TGCGCCAGCAGCGTTCGGGAGGATTCACCCCTCCACTTT.

This clonotype was counted a few times. V is TRBV27 and J is TRBJ2-3; no clear D. The CDR3 totals 14 residues. The germline gives CDR1 MNHEY, CDR2 SMNVEV (reference sequence). Trimming took 8 bases from V and 0 from J, leaving 12 bases between them. CDR3 amino acids: CASYWTKSTDTQYF. DNA of the CDR3: TGTGCCAGCTACTGGACCAAGAGCACAGATACGCAGTATTTT.

The chain links TRBV9 to TRBJ2-7; D gene uncertain. Germline V gene sequence: CDR1 SGDLS, CDR2 YYNGEE. Trimming shortened V by 1 base and J by 5 bases, and 13 bases separated the two germline ends. The CDR3 consists of 14 residues. CDR3 sequence: CASSVSWAVNEQYF. In DNA, the CDR3 is TGTGCCAGCAGCGTATCATGGGCCGTTAACGAGCAGTACTTC.

The genes are TRBV20-1 and TRBJ1-5; D call uncertain. V was pared by 0 bases and J by 2 bases, with 11 bases between. CDR3 length: 15 amino acids. Germline CDR1 is DFQATT and CDR2 is SNEGSKA (reference sequence). DNA of the CDR3: TGCAGTGCTAGAGATTCCGGAGTTCGCAATCAGCCCCAGCATTTT. Its translation is CSARDSGVRNQPQHF.

This clonotype has at least ten counts. A junction boundary mismatches the germline segment, possibly from a read error. The chain uses TRBV5-1 and TRBJ1-1; D is undetermined. Germline V gene data show CDR1 as SGHRS and CDR2 as YFSETQ. The CDR3 sequence is 14 residues long. The CDR3 bases are TGCGCCAGCAGCTTGAGGCACCCGAACAGTGAAGCTTTCTTT. It encodes CASSLRHPNSEAFF. Full variable domain (missing parts from reference TRBV5-1 and TRBJ1-1): KAGVTQTPRYLIKTRGQQVTLSCSPISGHRSVSWYQQTPGQGLQFLFEYFSETQRNKGNFPGRFSGRQFSNSRSEMNVSTLELGDSALYLCASSLRHPNSEAFFGQGTRLTVV.

This clonotype was recorded a few times. This chain uses TRBV6-5 with TRBJ2-3, with D hard to call. The length of the CDR3 is 16 residues. CDR1 MNHEY and CDR2 SVGAGI come from the germline V gene. V lost 0 bases and J 1 base, leaving 11 bases between the germline ends. The CDR3 sequence is CASSYSPRPRTDTQYF. The CDR3 nucleotides are TGTGCCAGCAGTTACTCCCCCAGGCCCCGCACAGATACGCAGTATTTT.

This clonotype was recorded at least ten times. The V gene is TRBV12-3 or TRBV12-4, the J gene TRBJ1-3; no clear D. V was cut by 6 bases and J by 3 bases, with 6 bases left in between. This CDR3 region has 12 residues. In DNA form, the CDR3 reads TGTGCCAGCAGCCCAAATGGAAACACCATATATTTT. Amino acid sequence: CASSPNGNTIYF.

V is TRBV28 and J is TRBJ2-7; possibly TRBD1 for D (5 bases). The CDR3 sequence is 14 residues long. Per germline, CDR1 MDHEN and CDR2 SYDVKM. Trimming took 5 bases from V and 0 from J, leaving 11 bases between them. Here the CDR3 DNA reads TGTGCCAGCAGTCTCCGACAGTTCTCCTACGAGCAGTACTTC. Translated: CASSLRQFSYEQYF.

This clonotype was seen at least ten times. The chain couples TRBV27 to TRBJ2-7; 9 bases are a match to TRBD1. CDR1 and CDR2 from the germline V gene are MNHEY and SMNVEV (reference sequence). The CDR3 loop spans 13 amino acids. J gave up 6 bases and V 2 bases, and 2 bases lay outside the gene matches. The CDR3 region is CASSLRQGGEQYF. CDR3 nucleotide sequence: TGTGCCAGCAGTTTACGACAGGGGGGCGAGCAGTACTTC.

The chain employs TRBV18 and TRBJ1-3, with unresolved D. The germline CDR1 and CDR2 sequences are KGHSH and LQKENI. The CDR3 length is 15 residues. Trimming removed 5 bases from V and 0 bases from J, with 11 bases in between. This CDR3 is CASSYGPSSGNTIYF. For the CDR3, the DNA is TGTGCCAGCTCATACGGCCCGTCCTCTGGAAACACCATATATTTT.

The sample holds many counts of this clonotype. CDR3 nucleotides: TGTGCCACCAGTGGCAGGGACGCCCATCAGCCCCAGCATTTT. It yields the protein CATSGRDAHQPQHF. The chain couples TRBV24-1 to TRBJ1-5; a possible D gene is TRBD1 (5 bases). The germline CDR1 and CDR2 sequences are KGHDR and SFDVKD. V was trimmed by 5 bases and J by 5 bases, leaving 12 bases between them. This CDR3 comprises 14 residues.

This clonotype was counted many times. The chain joins TRBV5-4 to TRBJ2-3, with a tentative D call TRBD1 (5 bases). Germline V gene lookup returns CDR1 SGHNT and CDR2 YYREEE (reference sequence). Trimming pared 2 bases from V and 4 bases from J, leaving 11 bases between. CDR3 length: 14 residues. The CDR3 is CASSFRVSADTQYF. CDR3 coding DNA: TGTGCCAGCAGCTTCAGGGTATCAGCAGATACGCAGTATTTT. The full variable domain, in which reference TRBV5-4 and TRBJ2-3 provide the parts outside the CDR3, is ETGVTQSPTHLIKTRGQQVTLRCSSQSGHNTVSWYQQALGQGPQFIFQYYREEENGRGNFPPRFSGLQFPNYSSELNVNALELDDSALYLCASSFRVSADTQYFGPGTRLTVL.

This clonotype was observed a few times. The chain is built from TRBV12-3 or TRBV12-4 and TRBJ2-5; TRBD2 matches at 14 bases. The CDR3 sequence is 15 residues long. Trimming cost V 6 bases and J 4 bases; bases outside gene matches: 4. CDR3 nucleotides: TGTGCCAGCAGCCTGACTAGCGGGAGGGGAGAGACCCAGTACTTC. Translated: CASSLTSGRGETQYF.

The chain employs TRBV4-1 and TRBJ2-5, with 11 bases lining up with TRBD2. Trimming cost V 1 base and J 4 bases; bases outside gene matches: 5. Germline V CDR1 and CDR2: MGHRA, YSYEKL. This CDR3 is 16 amino acids long. The CDR3 region has the DNA TGCGCCAGCAGCCAAGTCTCTAGCGGGAGGACAGAGACCCAGTACTTC. This translates into CASSQVSSGRTETQYF.

This clonotype was seen at least ten times. V gene TRBV20-1 combines with J gene TRBJ2-7; 14 bases align to TRBD2. V shed 8 bases and J 6 bases; nucleotides not matched to a gene: 9. This CDR3 has 14 amino acids. Germline V gene data show CDR1 as DFQATT and CDR2 as SNEGSKA (reference sequence). The CDR3 reads CSSSGTSGRGEQYF. In DNA, the CDR3 is TGCAGTTCCTCCGGGACTAGCGGGAGAGGCGAGCAGTACTTC.

Ten or more counts support this clonotype. The V gene is TRBV12-3 or TRBV12-4, the J gene TRBJ2-7, with 8 bases identical to TRBD1. The CDR3 loop spans 13 amino acids. V lost 5 bases and J lost 5; bases outside the gene matches: 5. CDR3 DNA: TGTGCCAGCAGTCTGACAGGGGTCGACGAGCAGTACTTC. Amino acid sequence: CASSLTGVDEQYF.

This clonotype has a count of ten or more. This CDR3 is CASSLAGFQETQYF. Here the CDR3 DNA reads TGTGCCAGCAGCTTGGCAGGGTTCCAAGAGACCCAGTACTTC. V gene TRBV7-9 combines with J gene TRBJ2-5, with a weak D call TRBD1 (5 bases). Germline V CDR1 and CDR2: SEHNR, FQNEAQ (reference sequence). Trimming removed 3 bases at V and 1 base at J, with 9 bases between. This CDR3 is built from 14 residues.

The V gene is TRBV20-1, the J gene TRBJ2-7; the D is unclear. The V end lost 0 bases, the J end lost 4 bases, and 10 bases lay between the germline ends. Germline CDR1 DFQATT, CDR2 SNEGSKA (reference sequence). CDR3 length: 13 residues. The CDR3 spells CSARDKTVYEQYF. DNA for the CDR3: TGCAGTGCTAGAGACAAGACGGTGTACGAGCAGTACTTC.

This clonotype was detected many times. This chain uses TRBV18 with TRBJ1-1; 7 bases agree with TRBD1. Germline CDR1 is KGHSH and CDR2 is LQKENI. Unmatched junction bases numbered 9, after V lost 3 bases and J lost 2 bases. This CDR3 region has 16 residues. In DNA, the CDR3 is TGTGCCAGCTCACCGCTCCCGACAGGGCAAAACACTGAAGCTTTCTTT. Protein: CASSPLPTGQNTEAFF.

The chain joins TRBV7-3 to TRBJ2-1; D may be TRBD2 (6 bases). The CDR3 covers 14 residues. Germline V lookup: CDR1 SGHTA, CDR2 FQGTGA. The V and J ends lost 2 bases and 3 bases respectively, with 8 bases between them. CDR3 residues: CASSLLGGYNEQFF. The DNA for the CDR3 is TGTGCCAGCAGCTTATTGGGAGGCTACAATGAGCAGTTCTTC.